This TCR beta chain was identified in a study of blood T cell repertoires in COVID-19. This clone was counted once. Those enrolled, adults aged 18 to 89 years, came from about two dozen US areas. Recovered status in Cohort 3 required two negative PCRs, clearance, or symptom resolution. Germline V lookup: CDR1 GTSNPN, CDR2 SVGIG (reference sequence). V lost 5 bases, J lost 9 bases, and 14 bases lay in between. The CDR3 totals 12 residues. Original handling: Amplification with reference gene primers provided the estimates of nucleated cell counts. Sequenced by immunoSEQ multiplex PCR; TCRdb stores in-frame clones only, minus some. The DNA gave D and trimming, while V, J and clone size come from that table. The table records around 290,000 clones, 75% to 95% of them present only once.

The clonotype originates from a woman aged 30 to 39 who had recovered from COVID-19. The sequencing sample was made of PBMCs or T cells enriched from blood (not recorded which). This chain joins TRBV30 and TRBJ2-1, with D maybe TRBD2 (6 bases). The CDR3 here is CAWEAGGIEQFF. The CDR3 coding sequence is TGTGCCTGGGAGGCAGGAGGGATTGAGCAGTTCTTC.